A single sample gave rise to the 9 T cell receptor beta chains below, sequenced in a study of T cell responses to AZD1222 COVID-19 vaccine. Assay used: immunoSEQ multiplex PCR; TCRdb lists only in-frame clones, some missing. The sample yields 160,000 or so clones, just over 90% seen once. Sample: peripheral blood, taken 28 days after the second AZD1222 dose. These receptors originate from an adult who received the AZD1222 COVID-19 vaccine.

This sequence joins TRBV10-2 and TRBJ2-7, with D unclear. The CDR3 covers 12 residues. V dropped 8 bases and J dropped 0 bases, with 8 bases sitting between them. From germline, CDR1 is WSHSY and CDR2 SAAADI. The CDR3 loop is CASSRGSYEQYF. In DNA, the CDR3 is TGCGCCAGCTCCCGCGGCTCCTACGAGCAGTACTTC.

For this clone: The sample holds other DNA sequences that translate to the same CDR3. V is TRBV16 and J is TRBJ1-5; D gene unclear. The CDR3 spans 14 residues. Germline loops: CDR1 KGHSY, CDR2 FQNENV. Trimming shortened V by 2 bases and J by 2 bases, and 7 bases separated the two germline ends. The CDR3 here is CASSQRGGNQPQHF. The CDR3 DNA follows: TGTGCCAGCAGCCAACGGGGAGGCAATCAGCCCCAGCATTTT.

The V gene is TRBV5-8, the J gene TRBJ1-2; no clear D. The ends were cut back, 2 bases at V and 7 bases at J, with 15 bases in the middle. The CDR3 consists of 14 residues. The germline CDR1 and CDR2 sequences are SGHTS and YDEGEE. CDR3 sequence (DNA): TGTGCCAGCAGCTTTTACGGGGTCTTAGGTGGCTACACCTTC. Translation gives CASSFYGVLGGYTF.

The V and J genes are TRBV7-9 and TRBJ1-1; tentatively, D is TRBD1 (6 bases). The germline V gene encodes CDR1 SEHNR and CDR2 FQNEAQ (reference sequence). This CDR3 is built from 14 residues. Trimming took off 2 bases at V and 7 bases at J, with 14 bases between the two ends. CDR3 in DNA: TGTGCCAGCAGCTTATTCGGGGGCGAGGGTGAAGCTTTCTTT. As protein: CASSLFGGEGEAFF.

This chain connects TRBV11-2 to TRBJ2-3; perhaps TRBD1 as D (6 bases). The CDR3 loop spans 16 amino acids. V was pared by 2 bases and J by 2 bases, with 14 bases between. Germline V gives CDR1 SGHAT, CDR2 FQNNGV. DNA for the CDR3: TGTGCCAGCAGCTTAACGGCAGGGGTTACCACAGATACGCAGTATTTT. Amino acids: CASSLTAGVTTDTQYF.

CDR3 DNA sequence: TGTGCCAGCAGCTTATGGAGGGGGGAGCTGTTTTTT. Protein: CASSLWRGELFF. This chain connects TRBV11-3 to TRBJ2-2, with a weak D call TRBD2 (5 bases). From germline, CDR1 is SGHNT and CDR2 YENEEA. Trimming stripped 2 bases from V and 8 bases from J, with 6 bases between. There are 12 residues in the CDR3.

This sequence joins TRBV2 and TRBJ1-5, with no clear D. This CDR3 comprises 13 residues. Germline assignment: CDR1 SNHLY and CDR2 FYNNEI. V shed 6 bases and J shed 0 bases, with 6 bases lying between them. DNA for the CDR3: TGTGCCAGCAGGTGGGCTAGCAATCAGCCCCAGCATTTT. Translating gives CASRWASNQPQHF. Full variable domain (outside the CDR3, taken from reference TRBV2 and TRBJ1-5): EPEVTQTPSHQVTQMGQEVILRCVPISNHLYFYWYRQILGQKVEFLVSFYNNEISEKSEIFDDQFSVERPDGSNFTLKIRSTKLEDSAMYFCASRWASNQPQHFGDGTRLSIL.

The chain recombines TRBV14 with TRBJ1-2; no definite D call. Germline CDR1 reads SGHDN; CDR2 reads FVKESK. V was shortened by 0 bases and J by 4 bases, with 9 bases between the two germline ends. The CDR3 consists of 14 residues. The CDR3 sequence: CASSQDKLIYGYTF. The CDR3 DNA is TGTGCCAGCAGCCAAGATAAGTTAATCTATGGCTACACCTTC.

As DNA, the CDR3 is TGTGCCAGCAGTTTAGGCCTTGGGGACTATGGCTACACCTTC. Amino acids: CASSLGLGDYGYTF. This chain connects TRBV28 to TRBJ1-2; no reliable D call. Deletions cut 2 bases from V and 3 bases from J, with 10 bases between. The CDR3 contains 14 residues. In germline, CDR1 is MDHEN, CDR2 SYDVKM.